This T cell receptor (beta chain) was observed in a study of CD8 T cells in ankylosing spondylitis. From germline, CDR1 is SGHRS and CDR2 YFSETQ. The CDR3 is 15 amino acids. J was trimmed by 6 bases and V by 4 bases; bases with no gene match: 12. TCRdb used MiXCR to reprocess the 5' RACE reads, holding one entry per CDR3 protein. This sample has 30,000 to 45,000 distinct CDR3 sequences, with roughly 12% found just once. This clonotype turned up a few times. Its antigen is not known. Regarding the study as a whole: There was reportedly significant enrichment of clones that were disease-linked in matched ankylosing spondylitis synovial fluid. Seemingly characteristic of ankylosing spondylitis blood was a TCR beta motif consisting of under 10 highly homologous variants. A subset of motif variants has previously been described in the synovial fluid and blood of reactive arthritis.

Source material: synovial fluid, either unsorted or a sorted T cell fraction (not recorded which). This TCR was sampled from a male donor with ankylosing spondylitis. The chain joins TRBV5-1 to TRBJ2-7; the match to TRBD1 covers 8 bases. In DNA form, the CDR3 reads TGCGCCAGCAGCCCCCAGCAGGGGGCGAGTAGCGAGCAGTACTTC. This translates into CASSPQQGASSEQYF.